A single T cell receptor beta chain is shown here with its context. The germline CDR1 and CDR2 sequences are ENHRY and SYGVKD. The CDR3 sequence is 15 residues long. The V and J ends lost 0 bases and 1 base respectively, with 9 bases between them. PCR was performed a second time for about 7 to 11 cycles using a sample-barcoded 5' primer and a J-beta primer mix. Using its own MiXCR run on the 5' RACE reads, TCRdb lists one record per CDR3 protein. This sample has approximately 400,000 distinct CDR3 sequences, with approximately 47% found just once. This sample stems from a study of blood T cells in healthy people across ages.

The origin of this receptor is a man aged 60-69 years in good health. Material for sequencing was blood. The chain employs TRBV10-3 and TRBJ1-1; possible D gene TRBD1, 5 bases. CDR3 in DNA: TGTGCCATCAGTGAGTCGGGGACGGGGAACACTGAAGCTTTCTTT. Its translation is CAISESGTGNTEAFF.